This is a list of T cell receptor beta chains from one sample in a study of CD8+CD57+ T cells in acquired aplastic anemia. TCRdb re-analysed the reads in MiXCR, keeping a single row per CDR3 protein. The repertoire has some 180,000 distinct CDR3 sequences, about half of them found once; the top ten carry under 3%. The sequencing sample was made of sorted CD4+, CD8+, or CD8+CD57+ T cells (not recorded which) from PBMCs. The receptors originated from a human donor in good health. CDR3s include the opening cysteine and the closing phenylalanine or tryptophan. Each record gives: CDR3 DNA, CDR3 protein, clone size, D gene, V gene, J gene. D genes are given only for firm matches. Some rows mark clone size as missing; the rest say once, few, many or name a class of expanded clone.

CDR3 DNA: TGCAGTGGTCCTCTAGCGGGAGCGGGAGATACGCAGTATTTT
CDR3 protein: CSGPLAGAGDTQYF
clone size: .
D gene: TRBD2
V gene: TRBV29-1
J gene: TRBJ2-3

CDR3 DNA: TGTGCCAGCACACAGGGGGAATTATTTGGTCAGCCCCAGCATTTT
CDR3 protein: CASTQGELFGQPQHF
clone size: many
D gene: TRBD1
V gene: TRBV2
J gene: TRBJ1-5

CDR3 DNA: TGTGCCAGCAGTCCCCGACAGGGTTGGGATCAGCCCCAGCATTTT
CDR3 protein: CASSPRQGWDQPQHF
clone size: .
D gene: TRBD1
V gene: TRBV10-3
J gene: TRBJ1-5

CDR3 DNA: TGTGCCAGCACCCGAGCGGGAGACACGTACGAGCAGTACTTC
CDR3 protein: CASTRAGDTYEQYF
clone size: many
D gene: TRBD2
V gene: TRBV11-2
J gene: TRBJ2-7

CDR3 DNA: TGCAGTGCTAGAGAAAGACCGGGCCCATATAATTCACCCCTCCACTTT
CDR3 protein: CSARERPGPYNSPLHF
clone size: many
D gene: .
V gene: TRBV20-1
J gene: TRBJ1-6

CDR3 DNA: TGTGCCATCAGTGGGCGGGCGGGAGTGAACAATGAGCAGTTCTTC
CDR3 protein: CAISGRAGVNNEQFF
clone size: many
D gene: TRBD2
V gene: TRBV10-3
J gene: TRBJ2-1

CDR3 DNA: TGTGCCAGCAGCTTAGAAGCGGGGCCCACAGATACGCAGTATTTT
CDR3 protein: CASSLEAGPTDTQYF
clone size: many
D gene: TRBD2
V gene: TRBV7-2
J gene: TRBJ2-3

CDR3 DNA: TGTGCCACCAGCAGAGTCTATGAGGGACAGGGGTACCACTTC
CDR3 protein: CATSRVYEGQGYHF
clone size: .
D gene: TRBD1
V gene: TRBV15
J gene: TRBJ2-7

CDR3 DNA: TGTGCCAGTAGGCGACTAGCGGGCCGAGAGACCCAGTACTTC
CDR3 protein: CASRRLAGRETQYF
clone size: .
D gene: TRBD2
V gene: TRBV19
J gene: TRBJ2-5

CDR3 DNA: TGTGCCAGCAGTTCCCACAAGACAGCCGGGGAGCTGTTTTTT
CDR3 protein: CASSSHKTAGELFF
clone size: few
D gene: .
V gene: TRBV6-5
J gene: TRBJ2-2